This section outlines one T cell receptor beta chain sequence together with its context. Its specific antigen is unknown. The record has no base qualities; no much larger clone is one base away. The data belong to a study of control samples from healthy donors and cancer patients (dated by TCRdb to the early 2020s). The receptor library was made with the immunoSEQ multiplex PCR assay. TCRdb provides this immuneACCESS table in a form limited to in-frame rearrangements. Some clones are lacking; in checked studies, under half of them reflect an unresolved V gene, and why the rest are absent is not known. Within this sample are 80,000 to 100,000 clones, with roughly 88% of them counted one time only. In total, the top ten clones hold 13% to 15% of the sample. V is cut by 1 base and J by 4 bases, and the space between the germline ends is 20 bases. From its cysteine to its phenylalanine, the CDR3 spans 17 amino acids. Only the CDR3 DNA is retained, 51 bases long and in frame from the first base. The germline V gene (reference sequence) provides CDR1 MNHEY and CDR2 SMNVEV.

The V and J genes are TRBV27 and TRBJ2-7; a tentative D call is TRBD2 (6 bases match). The specimen sequenced was blood. The clonotype comes from a young man in good health. For the CDR3, the sequence is CASSLFPGVQQGYEQYF. In nucleotide form, the sequence is TGTGCCAGCAGTTTATTTCCGGGAGTCCAGCAGGGATACGAGCAGTACTTC.